Detailed here is one T cell receptor (beta chain). Survey-level immunoSEQ v3.0 assays were run. Sequenced by immunoSEQ multiplex PCR; TCRdb stores in-frame clones only, minus some. Found here are about 25,000 clones, around three quarters of them singletons; the top ten hold 9% to 10%. Each HIV-infected participant was given treatment in the United States. The source of the sample is a study of long-term antiretroviral therapy in people with HIV. V shed 4 bases, J shed 9 bases, and the junction held 7 bases outside the gene matches. Germline assignment: CDR1 SEHNR and CDR2 FQNEAQ (reference sequence). The CDR3 spans 14 residues.

The starting material was unsorted PBMCs, obtained 1.2 years after starting antiretroviral therapy. The TCR sequence derives from a woman aged 40 to 49 with HIV. The chain has TRBV7-9 and TRBJ1-4; 8 nucleotides match TRBD1. DNA of the CDR3: TGTGCCAGCAGCTCTGACAGGGGAGGGAAAAAACTGTTTTTT. This gives the protein CASSSDRGGKKLFF.